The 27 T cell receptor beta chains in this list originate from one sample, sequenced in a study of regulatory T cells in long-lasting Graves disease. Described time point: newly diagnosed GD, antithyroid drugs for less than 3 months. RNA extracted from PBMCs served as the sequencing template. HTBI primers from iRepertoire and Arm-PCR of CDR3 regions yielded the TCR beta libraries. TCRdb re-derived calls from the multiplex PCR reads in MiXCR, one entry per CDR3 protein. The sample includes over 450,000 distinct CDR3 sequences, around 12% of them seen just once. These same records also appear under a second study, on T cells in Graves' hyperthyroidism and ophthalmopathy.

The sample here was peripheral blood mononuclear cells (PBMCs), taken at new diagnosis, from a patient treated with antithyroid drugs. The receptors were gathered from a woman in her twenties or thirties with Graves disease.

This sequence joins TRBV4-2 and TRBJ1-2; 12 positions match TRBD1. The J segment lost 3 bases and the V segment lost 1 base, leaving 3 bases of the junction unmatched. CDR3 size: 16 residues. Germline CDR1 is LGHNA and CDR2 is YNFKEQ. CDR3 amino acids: CASSQVGTGGDYGYTF. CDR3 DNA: TGTGCCAGCAGCCAAGTAGGGACAGGGGGCGACTATGGCTACACCTTC.

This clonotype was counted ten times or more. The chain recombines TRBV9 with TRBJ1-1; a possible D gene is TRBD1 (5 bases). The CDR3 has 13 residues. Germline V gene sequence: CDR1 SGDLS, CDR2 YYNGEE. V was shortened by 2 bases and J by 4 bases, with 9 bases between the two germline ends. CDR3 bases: TGTGCCAGCAGCGTTTCAGGGAGCACTGAAGCTTTCTTT. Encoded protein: CASSVSGSTEAFF.

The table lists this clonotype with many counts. As DNA, the CDR3 is TGTGCCAGCAGCCCAGCGGGCGGTTATAATTCACCCCTCCACTTT. Translated, it gives CASSPAGGYNSPLHF. The genes are TRBV11-2 and TRBJ1-6; D unclear. Germline V CDR1 and CDR2: SGHAT, FQNNGV. This CDR3 contains 15 residues. The V end lost 5 bases, the J end lost 4 bases, and 12 bases lay between the germline ends.

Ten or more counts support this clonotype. In DNA form, the CDR3 reads TGCGCCAGCGGCTCCGGTTTCGGGGAGCTGTTTTTT. It translates to CASGSGFGELFF. V and J are TRBV5-1 and TRBJ2-2; D call uncertain. The CDR3 has 12 residues. CDR1 is SGHRS and CDR2 is YFSETQ in the germline V gene. The ends were cut back, 7 bases at V and 7 bases at J, with 11 bases in the middle.

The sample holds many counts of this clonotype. The CDR3 bases are TGTGCCAGCAGTCCGACCCCCCCTGAAAAACTGTTTTTT. Translated, it gives CASSPTPPEKLFF. The rearrangement uses TRBV28 and TRBJ1-4; D remains unclear. V lost 5 bases and J lost 7, with 11 bases in between. The CDR3 length is 13 residues. Germline V gene sequence: CDR1 MDHEN, CDR2 SYDVKM.

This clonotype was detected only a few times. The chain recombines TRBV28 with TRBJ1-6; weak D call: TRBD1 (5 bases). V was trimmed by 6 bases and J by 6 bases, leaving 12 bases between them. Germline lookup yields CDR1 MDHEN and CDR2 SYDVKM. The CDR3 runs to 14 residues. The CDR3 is CASRFSGGNSPLHF. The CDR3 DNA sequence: TGTGCCAGCAGATTTAGCGGGGGTAATTCACCCCTCCACTTT.

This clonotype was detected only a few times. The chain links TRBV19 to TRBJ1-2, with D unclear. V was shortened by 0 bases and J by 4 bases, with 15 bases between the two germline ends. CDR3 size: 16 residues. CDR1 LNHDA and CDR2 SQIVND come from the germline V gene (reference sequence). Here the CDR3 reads CASSIDLEQTSYGYTF. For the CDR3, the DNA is TGTGCCAGTAGTATAGATCTCGAACAGACAAGCTATGGCTACACCTTC.

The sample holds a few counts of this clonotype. CDR3 nucleotide sequence: TGTGCCAGCAGGACAGGGCTGTGGTACACCGGGGAGCTGTTTTTT. It codes for CASRTGLWYTGELFF. V gene TRBV12-3 or TRBV12-4 combines with J gene TRBJ2-2; TRBD1 matches at 7 bases. This CDR3 is built from 15 residues. The V and J ends lost 6 bases and 3 bases, in that order; junction bases with no gene match: 7.

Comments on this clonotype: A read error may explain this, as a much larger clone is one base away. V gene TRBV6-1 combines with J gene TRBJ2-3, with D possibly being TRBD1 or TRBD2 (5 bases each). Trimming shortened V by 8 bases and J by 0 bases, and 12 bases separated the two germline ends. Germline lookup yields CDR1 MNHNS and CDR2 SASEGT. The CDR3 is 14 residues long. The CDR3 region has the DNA TGTGCCAGCGGGGCCCCGGGGAGCACAGATACGCAGTATTTT. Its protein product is CASGAPGSTDTQYF.

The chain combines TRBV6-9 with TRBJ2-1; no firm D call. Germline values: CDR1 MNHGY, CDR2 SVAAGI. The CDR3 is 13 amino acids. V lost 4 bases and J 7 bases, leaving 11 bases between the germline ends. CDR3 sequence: CASSSPTLNEQFF. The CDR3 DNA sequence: TGTGCCAGCAGTTCCCCGACTCTTAATGAGCAGTTCTTC.

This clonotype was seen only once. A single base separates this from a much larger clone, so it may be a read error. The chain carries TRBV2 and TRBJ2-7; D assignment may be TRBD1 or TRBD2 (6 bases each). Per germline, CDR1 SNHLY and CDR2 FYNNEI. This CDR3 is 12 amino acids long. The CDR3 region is CASNPGAYVQYF. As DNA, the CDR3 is TGTGCCAGCAATCCGGGGGCATACGTGCAGTACTTC.

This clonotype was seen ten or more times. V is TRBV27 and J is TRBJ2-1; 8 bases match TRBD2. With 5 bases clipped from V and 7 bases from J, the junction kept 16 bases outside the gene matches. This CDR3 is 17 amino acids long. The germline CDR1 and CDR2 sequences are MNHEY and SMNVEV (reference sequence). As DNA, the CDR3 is TGTGCCAGCAGTCCCTCACGAGGCAGCGGGAGTCTGAATGAGCAGTTCTTC. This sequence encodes CASSPSRGSGSLNEQFF.

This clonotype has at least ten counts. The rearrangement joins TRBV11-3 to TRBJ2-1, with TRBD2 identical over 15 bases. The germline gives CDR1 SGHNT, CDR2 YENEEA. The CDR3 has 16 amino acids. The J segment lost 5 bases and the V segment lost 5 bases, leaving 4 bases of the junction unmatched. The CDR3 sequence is CASSRGTSGGNNEQFF. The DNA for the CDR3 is TGTGCCAGCAGCCGAGGGACTAGCGGGGGGAACAATGAGCAGTTCTTC.

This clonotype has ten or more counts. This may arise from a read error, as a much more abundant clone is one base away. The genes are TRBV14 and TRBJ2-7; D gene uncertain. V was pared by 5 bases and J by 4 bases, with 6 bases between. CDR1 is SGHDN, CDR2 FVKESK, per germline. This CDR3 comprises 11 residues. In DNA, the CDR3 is TGTGCCAGCAGCATGGGTTACGAGCAGTACTTC. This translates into CASSMGYEQYF.

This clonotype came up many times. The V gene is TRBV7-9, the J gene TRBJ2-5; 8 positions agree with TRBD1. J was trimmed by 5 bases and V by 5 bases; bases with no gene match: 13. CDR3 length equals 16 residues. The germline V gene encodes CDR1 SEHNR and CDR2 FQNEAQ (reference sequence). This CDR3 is CASSQIGQGGLETQYF. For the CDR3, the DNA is TGTGCCAGCAGCCAGATCGGACAGGGAGGTTTGGAGACCCAGTACTTC.

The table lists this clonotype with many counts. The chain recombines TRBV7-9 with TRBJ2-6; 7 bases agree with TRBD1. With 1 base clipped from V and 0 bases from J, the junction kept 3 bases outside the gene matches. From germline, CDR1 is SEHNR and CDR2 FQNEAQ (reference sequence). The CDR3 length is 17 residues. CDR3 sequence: CASSLEGQFSGANVLTF. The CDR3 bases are TGTGCCAGCAGCTTAGAGGGACAGTTCTCTGGGGCCAACGTCCTGACTTTC.

CDR3 DNA: TGTGCCAGCAGACCAGGACAGACGAACACTGAAGCTTTCTTT. Translating gives CASRPGQTNTEAFF. The rearrangement uses TRBV6-2 or TRBV6-3 and TRBJ1-1, with TRBD1 as a possible D gene (6 bases). Germline CDR1 MNHEY, CDR2 SVGEGT. The V end lost 6 bases, the J end lost 1 base, and 12 bases lay between the germline ends. The CDR3 totals 14 residues.

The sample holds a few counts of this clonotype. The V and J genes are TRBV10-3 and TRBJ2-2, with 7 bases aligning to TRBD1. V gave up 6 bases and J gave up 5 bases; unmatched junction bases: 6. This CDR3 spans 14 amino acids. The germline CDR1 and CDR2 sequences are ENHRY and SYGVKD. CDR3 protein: CAIRPGQKTGELFF. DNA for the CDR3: TGTGCCATCAGACCGGGACAGAAGACCGGGGAGCTGTTTTTT.

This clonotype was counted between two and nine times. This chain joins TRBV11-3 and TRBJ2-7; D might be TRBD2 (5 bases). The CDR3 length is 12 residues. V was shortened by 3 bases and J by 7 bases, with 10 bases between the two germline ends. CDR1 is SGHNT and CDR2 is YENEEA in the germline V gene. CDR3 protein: CASSFTRREQYF. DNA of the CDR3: TGTGCCAGCAGCTTTACTAGGAGGGAGCAGTACTTC. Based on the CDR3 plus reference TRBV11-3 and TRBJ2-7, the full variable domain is EAGVVQSPRYKIIEKKQPVAFWCNPISGHNTLYWYLQNLGQGPELLIRYENEEAVDDSQLPKDRFSAERLKGVDSTLKIQPAELGDSAVYLCASSFTRREQYFGPGTRLTVT.

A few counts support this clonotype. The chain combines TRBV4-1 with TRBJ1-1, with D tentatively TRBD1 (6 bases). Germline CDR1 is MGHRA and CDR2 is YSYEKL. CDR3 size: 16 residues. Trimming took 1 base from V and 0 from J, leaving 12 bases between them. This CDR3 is CASSQGGQRMNTEAFF. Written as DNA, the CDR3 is TGCGCCAGCAGCCAAGGAGGACAGAGGATGAACACTGAAGCTTTCTTT.

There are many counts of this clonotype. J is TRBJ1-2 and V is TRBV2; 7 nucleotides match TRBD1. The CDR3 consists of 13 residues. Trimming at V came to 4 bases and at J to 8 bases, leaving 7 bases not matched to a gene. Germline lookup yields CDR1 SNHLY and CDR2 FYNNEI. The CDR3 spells CASSGETGQGYTF. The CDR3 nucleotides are TGTGCCAGCAGTGGTGAGACAGGGCAAGGCTACACCTTC.

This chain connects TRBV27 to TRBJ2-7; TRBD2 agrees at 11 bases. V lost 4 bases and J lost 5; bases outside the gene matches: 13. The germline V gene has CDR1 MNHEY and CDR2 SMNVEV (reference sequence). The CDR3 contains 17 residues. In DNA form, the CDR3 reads TGTGCCAGCAGTTCATACGGAAGAATAGCGGGAGGGGACGAGCAGTACTTC. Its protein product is CASSSYGRIAGGDEQYF.

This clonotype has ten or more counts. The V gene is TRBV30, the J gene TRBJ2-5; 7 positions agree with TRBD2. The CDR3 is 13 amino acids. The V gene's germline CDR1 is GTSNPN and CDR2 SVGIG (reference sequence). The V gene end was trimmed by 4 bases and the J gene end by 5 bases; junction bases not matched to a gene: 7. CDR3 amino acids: CAWIAGASETQYF. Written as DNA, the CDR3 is TGTGCCTGGATTGCGGGAGCATCGGAGACCCAGTACTTC.

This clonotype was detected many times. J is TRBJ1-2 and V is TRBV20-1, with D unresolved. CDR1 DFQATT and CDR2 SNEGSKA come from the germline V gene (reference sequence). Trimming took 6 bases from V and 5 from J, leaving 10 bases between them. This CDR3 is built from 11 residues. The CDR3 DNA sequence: TGCAGTGCAGCTTTTCGGTATGGCTACACCTTC. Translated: CSAAFRYGYTF.

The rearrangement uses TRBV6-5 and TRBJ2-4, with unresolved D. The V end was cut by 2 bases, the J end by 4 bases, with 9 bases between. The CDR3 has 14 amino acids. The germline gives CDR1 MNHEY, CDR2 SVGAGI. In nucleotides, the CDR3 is TGTGCCAGCAGTTACGGCAGAGAAAAAAACATTCAGTACTTC. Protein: CASSYGREKNIQYF.

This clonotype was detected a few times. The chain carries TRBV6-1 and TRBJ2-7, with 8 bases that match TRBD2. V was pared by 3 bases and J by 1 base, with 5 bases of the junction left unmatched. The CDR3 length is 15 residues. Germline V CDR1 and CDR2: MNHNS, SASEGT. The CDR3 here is CASSDAGGVSYEQYF. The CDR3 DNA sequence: TGTGCCAGCAGTGATGCGGGAGGTGTTTCCTACGAGCAGTACTTC.

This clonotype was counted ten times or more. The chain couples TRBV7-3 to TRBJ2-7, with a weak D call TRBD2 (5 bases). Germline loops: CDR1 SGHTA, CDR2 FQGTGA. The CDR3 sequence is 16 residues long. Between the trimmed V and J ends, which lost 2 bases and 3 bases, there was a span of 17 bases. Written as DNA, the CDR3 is TGTGCCAGCAGCTTACAACACTCCAGCGGCCTCTACGAGCAGTACTTC. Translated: CASSLQHSSGLYEQYF.